This TCR beta chain came from a study of blood T cells in healthy people across ages. Through a sample-barcoded 5' primer and a J-beta primer mix, a second PCR was run for roughly 7 to 11 cycles. TCRdb ran MiXCR on the 5' RACE reads and lists one entry per CDR3 protein. This sample carries over a million distinct CDR3 sequences, 40% to 50% of them seen once, and the ten largest clones take roughly 8.2%. Whole-study findings and limits: Versus aged donors, long-lived donors had higher diversity and more naive CD4+ cells.

This clonotype turned up a few times. Its target is not known. This receptor was taken from a woman aged 18-35 years in good health. Sequenced sample: blood.

The CDR3 coding sequence is TGTGCCAGCAGGGAGACAGGGGTCGGTAATTCACCCCTCCACTTT. Protein sequence: CASRETGVGNSPLHF. This sequence joins TRBV2 and TRBJ1-6, with 8 nucleotides matching TRBD1. This CDR3 is built from 15 residues. Germline CDR1 reads SNHLY; CDR2 reads FYNNEI. J gave up 6 bases and V 6 bases, and 7 bases lay outside the gene matches.